This is a list of T cell receptor beta chains from one sample in a study of blood T cell repertoires in COVID-19. The assay was immunoSEQ multiplex PCR, and TCRdb's table has in-frame clones only and misses some. This table has 200,000 to 300,000 clones, roughly 84% appearing once. Sequences were obtained from peripheral blood. The receptor source for this set is a man in his forties with acute or convalescent COVID-19. Both conserved end residues are part of each CDR3. The D gene is left open where the match is weak. Some rows have no size entry. The others give once, few or many, or a class for an expanded clone.

clone_size j_call d_call v_call cdr3_aa cdr3_nt
. TRBJ2-7 . TRBV5-5 CASSLGAPDPYF TGTGCCAGCAGCTTGGGGGCCCCCGATCCGTACTTC
. TRBJ2-2 TRBD2 TRBV19 CASMGGLAEQTGELFF TGTGCCAGTATGGGGGGACTAGCGGAGCAAACCGGGGAGCTGTTTTTT
. TRBJ2-7 TRBD2 TRBV28 CASSPRRASGTRRSLQYF TGTGCCAGCAGTCCAAGGCGTGCTAGCGGGACCCGGAGATCACTGCAGTACTTC
. TRBJ2-1 TRBD2 TRBV4-3 CASSQDPASGSTYNEQFF TGCGCCAGCAGCCAAGATCCGGCTAGCGGGAGTACTTACAATGAGCAGTTCTTC
. TRBJ1-4 . TRBV7-2 CASSLGGKTNEKLFF TGTGCCAGCAGCTTAGGAGGGAAGACTAATGAAAAACTGTTTTTT
once TRBJ1-1 TRBD1 TRBV18 CASSPQTSTGGTAFF TGTGCCAGCTCACCACAAACTTCAACAGGGGGCACGGCTTTCTTT
. TRBJ1-3 . TRBV10-3 CAISAAGVSGNTIYF TGTGCCATCAGCGCGGCAGGGGTCTCTGGAAACACCATATATTTT
. TRBJ2-7 . TRBV6-5 CASRSELRNEQYF TGTGCCAGCAGGTCGGAGTTGCGGAACGAGCAGTACTTC
. TRBJ2-1 . TRBV19 CASSINPASSDEQFF TGTGCCAGTAGTATAAACCCAGCAAGCAGCGATGAGCAGTTCTTC
. TRBJ1-4 TRBD1 TRBV18 CASSRSGGADEKLFF TGTGCCAGCTCACGCTCAGGGGGCGCCGATGAAAAACTGTTTTTT
. TRBJ2-7 . TRBV30 CAGEDIPYEQYF TGTGCCGGGGAAGACATTCCGTACGAGCAGTACTTC
. TRBJ1-6 . TRBV2 CATPGTRNSPLHF TGTGCCACCCCCGGGACACGTAATTCACCCCTCCACTTT
. TRBJ1-1 . TRBV6-2/TRBV6-3 CASSWAGENTEAFF TGTGCCAGCAGCTGGGCGGGGGAGAACACTGAAGCTTTCTTT
. TRBJ1-4 TRBD1 TRBV9 CASSLGTGGDEKLFF TGTGCCAGCAGCCTCGGGACAGGGGGCGACGAAAAACTGTTTTTT
. TRBJ1-4 . TRBV3-1/TRBV3-2 CASSPLRGEKLFF TGTGCCAGCAGCCCCCTCAGGGGTGAAAAACTGTTTTTT
. TRBJ2-7 TRBD1 TRBV5-5 CASSLGGQGHYEQYF TGTGCCAGCAGCTTGGGGGGACAGGGCCATTACGAGCAGTACTTC
few TRBJ1-5 . TRBV6-5 CASSYDSYSNQPQHF TGTGCCAGCAGTTACGACAGTTATAGCAATCAGCCCCAGCATTTT
. TRBJ1-2 . TRBV3-1/TRBV3-2 CASSPAGGANYGYTF TGTGCCAGCAGCCCGGCGGGGGGAGCTAACTATGGCTACACCTTC
few TRBJ2-7 . TRBV4-1 CASSQGATYEQYF TGCGCCAGCAGCCAGGGGGCTACCTACGAGCAGTACTTC
. TRBJ1-4 . TRBV2 CASRITQGEKLFF TGTGCCAGCAGAATAACCCAGGGTGAAAAACTGTTTTTT
. TRBJ1-1 TRBD1 TRBV3-1/TRBV3-2 CASSDGPGQYTEAFF TGTGCCAGCAGCGATGGACCGGGACAGTACACTGAAGCTTTCTTT
. TRBJ2-7 TRBD1 TRBV29-1 CSVEITGTDPYEQYF TGCAGCGTTGAAATAACAGGGACAGACCCCTACGAGCAGTACTTC
. TRBJ1-5 TRBD1 TRBV2 CASRFDRGYSNQPQHF TGTGCCAGCAGGTTTGACAGGGGGTATAGCAATCAGCCCCAGCATTTT
once TRBJ1-5 . TRBV4-2 CASSQEGREGHQPQHF TGTGCCAGCAGCCAAGAGGGCAGGGAAGGCCATCAGCCCCAGCATTTT
once TRBJ2-7 TRBD1 TRBV12-5 CASGYGTGLYEQYF TGTGCTAGTGGTTACGGGACAGGACTCTACGAGCAGTACTTC
. TRBJ1-1 . TRBV29-1 CSVAKDGASNTEAFF TGCAGCGTTGCAAAAGACGGAGCCTCGAACACTGAAGCTTTCTTT
. TRBJ1-1 . TRBV6-2/TRBV6-3 CASSYPRGVNTEAFF TGTGCCAGCAGTTACCCCCGGGGGGTGAACACTGAAGCTTTCTTT
. TRBJ2-7 . TRBV5-1 CASSLAQGQGEQYF TGCGCCAGCAGCTTGGCACAGGGTCAAGGCGAGCAGTACTTC
. TRBJ1-5 TRBD1 TRBV13 CASSATGTGGNQPQHF TGTGCCAGCAGCGCCACCGGGACAGGGGGTAATCAGCCCCAGCATTTT
. TRBJ1-6 . TRBV6-6 CASREGSYNSPLHF TGTGCCAGCAGGGAGGGCTCCTATAATTCACCCCTCCACTTT
. TRBJ1-1 . TRBV12-3/TRBV12-4 CASREQGRGAFF TGTGCCAGCAGAGAACAGGGCAGAGGAGCTTTCTTT
. TRBJ1-6 TRBD1 TRBV19 CASSMGQYNSPLHF TGTGCCAGTAGTATGGGACAGTATAATTCACCCCTCCACTTT
. TRBJ2-2 TRBD1 TRBV2 CASSRQGRGTGELFF TGTGCCAGCAGCCGACAGGGACGAGGCACCGGGGAGCTGTTTTTT
. TRBJ2-2 . TRBV10-1 CASSRRDGTGELFF TGCGCCAGCAGTCGGCGGGACGGCACCGGGGAGCTGTTTTTT
. TRBJ2-7 . TRBV5-1 CASSLDRADYEQYF TGCGCCAGCAGCTTGGACAGGGCTGACTACGAGCAGTACTTC
. TRBJ2-3 . TRBV5-4 CASIPAGTASTDTQYF TGTGCCAGCATCCCCGCGGGAACAGCCAGCACAGATACGCAGTATTTT
. TRBJ2-6 TRBD1 TRBV7-6 CASSGTGGRSGANVLTF TGTGCCAGCAGCGGAACAGGGGGGAGGTCTGGGGCCAACGTCCTGACTTTC
. TRBJ2-1 . TRBV28 CASSLFSISYNEQFF TGTGCCAGCAGTTTATTCTCTATTTCATACAATGAGCAGTTCTTC
. TRBJ1-1 . TRBV7-3 CASSLTSERRAFF TGTGCCAGCAGCTTAACCTCGGAGAGGCGAGCTTTCTTT
. TRBJ2-3 TRBD2 TRBV6-4 CASSDSSSGDTQYF TGTGCCAGCAGTGACTCTTCTAGCGGGGATACGCAGTATTTT
. TRBJ2-1 . TRBV9 CASSVFDGGRLSYNEQFF TGTGCCAGCAGCGTTTTCGATGGTGGGAGGTTATCCTACAATGAGCAGTTCTTC
. TRBJ2-5 TRBD2 TRBV5-4 CASRSGTSGVMGETQYF TGTGCCAGCAGATCGGGGACTAGCGGGGTCATGGGGGAGACCCAGTACTTC
. TRBJ2-5 TRBD2 TRBV5-1 CASSLTSGAQETQYF TGCGCCAGCAGCTTGACTAGCGGGGCCCAAGAGACCCAGTACTTC
. TRBJ1-1 . TRBV7-8 CASSYPYTEAFF TGTGCCAGCAGCTATCCATACACTGAAGCTTTCTTT
. TRBJ2-7 TRBD1 TRBV5-1 CASGQGTAYEQYF TGCGCCAGTGGACAGGGTACAGCCTACGAGCAGTACTTC
. TRBJ2-7 . TRBV11-2 CASSPAWASYEQYF TGTGCCAGCAGCCCCGCCTGGGCCTCCTACGAGCAGTACTTC
. TRBJ1-3 TRBD1 TRBV19 CASSIGTPGQGRSGNTIYF TGTGCCAGTAGTATAGGTACTCCGGGACAGGGTCGCTCTGGAAACACCATATATTTT
. TRBJ2-1 . TRBV21-1 CASSSYRGRYNEQFF TGTGCCAGCAGCTCTTATAGGGGCAGATACAATGAGCAGTTCTTC
few TRBJ1-3 . TRBV11-2 CASSYLSLSDYGWDTIYF TGTGCCAGCAGCTACCTAAGTTTGTCGGACTACGGATGGGACACCATATATTTT
. TRBJ1-1 . TRBV7-9 CASSYQDGAFF TGTGCCAGCAGCTACCAGGATGGAGCTTTCTTT
. TRBJ1-3 TRBD1 TRBV9 CASSGGTGLTSGNTIYF TGTGCCAGCAGCGGAGGGACAGGCCTGACCTCTGGAAACACCATATATTTT
. TRBJ2-7 TRBD2 TRBV18 CASSPQGSGSRYEQYF TGTGCCAGCTCACCACAGGGTAGCGGGAGTCGTTACGAGCAGTACTTC
few TRBJ2-1 TRBD1 TRBV9 CASSVGTVNEQFF TGTGCCAGCAGCGTTGGGACAGTCAATGAGCAGTTCTTC
. TRBJ1-1 . TRBV14 CASSQNRQNQAFF TGTGCCAGCAGCCAGAACAGGCAGAACCAAGCTTTCTTT
once TRBJ1-2 . TRBV6-5 CASSSAGRSNYGYTF TGTGCCAGCAGCTCTGCGGGAAGATCTAACTATGGCTACACCTTC